One and the same sample provided the 24 T cell receptor beta chains below, sequenced in a study of blood T cells in healthy people across ages. With a J-beta primer mix and a sample-barcoded 5' primer, a second PCR ran 7 to 11 cycles. One entry per CDR3 protein results from TCRdb running MiXCR on the 5' RACE reads. The sample has approximately 1.5 million distinct CDR3 sequences; approximately 32% are singletons. The sequenced sample consisted of blood. These receptors were taken from a woman aged 30 to 39 in good health.

This clonotype was counted only a few times. V and J are TRBV9 and TRBJ2-1, with TRBD1 matching over 8 bases. The V segment lost 0 bases and the J segment 1 base; nucleotides outside the gene matches: 3. The CDR3 runs to 16 residues. Per germline, CDR1 SGDLS and CDR2 YYNGEE. CDR3: CASSVGQGASYNEQFF. CDR3 DNA sequence: TGTGCCAGCAGCGTAGGCCAGGGGGCTTCCTACAATGAGCAGTTCTTC.

This clonotype occurred many times. The chain combines TRBV29-1 with TRBJ2-1; D is ambiguous. There are 11 residues in the CDR3. V lost 6 bases and J lost 4, with 7 bases in between. Germline V gene data show CDR1 as SQVTM and CDR2 as ANQGSEA. This CDR3 is CSVDEYNEQFF. DNA of the CDR3: TGCAGCGTCGACGAATACAATGAGCAGTTCTTC.

Concerning this clonotype: This may be a read error: a much more frequent sequence differs by one nucleotide. The chain recombines TRBV20-1 with TRBJ2-7; 9 positions match TRBD2. The V gene's germline CDR1 is DFQATT and CDR2 SNEGSKA (reference sequence). This CDR3 contains 16 residues. This CDR3 reads CSARLTASGDVYELYF. DNA of the CDR3: TGCAGTGCTAGACTTACCGCTAGCGGGGATGTGTACGAGCTGTACTTC.

CDR3 sequence reads: CASSPEGRPPNQPQHF. The CDR3 nucleotides are TGTGCCAGCTCACCGGAAGGGAGGCCCCCCAATCAGCCCCAGCATTTT. The chain has TRBV18 and TRBJ1-5; no clear D. The V gene lost 3 bases and the J gene lost 3 bases, with 15 bases spanning the gap. CDR1 and CDR2 from the germline V gene are KGHSH and LQKENI. The CDR3 extends over 16 amino acids.

The chain carries TRBV9 and TRBJ2-5; 8 nucleotides line up with TRBD2. Near its end, the DNA agrees better with TRBJ2-1, so the J call may be wrong. Germline CDR1 reads SGDLS; CDR2 reads YYNGEE. This CDR3 has 14 amino acids. CDR3 residues: CASSRTGGQETQFF. In nucleotides, the CDR3 is TGTGCCAGCAGCAGGACGGGGGGGCAAGAGACCCAGTTCTTC.

This rearrangement joins TRBV7-2 to TRBJ2-1; the match to TRBD2 covers 8 bases. Germline V gives CDR1 SGHTA, CDR2 FQGNSA. V gave up 5 bases and J gave up 13 bases; unmatched junction bases: 16. The CDR3 runs 15 residues. The CDR3 protein is CASSDWGLVSETQFF. The CDR3 DNA sequence: TGTGCCAGCAGCGACTGGGGACTAGTCAGTGAGACCCAGTTCTTC.

The chain couples TRBV20-1 to TRBJ2-5; 11 bases agree with TRBD1. With V trimmed by 1 base and J by 5 bases, 6 bases remained unmatched. The V gene's germline CDR1 is DFQATT and CDR2 SNEGSKA (reference sequence). The CDR3 has 15 residues. CDR3: CSARVGTGGGETQYF. CDR3 DNA sequence: TGCAGTGCTAGAGTAGGGACAGGGGGGGGCGAGACCCAGTACTTC.

The sample holds many counts of this clonotype. At one end the junction does not follow the germline gene, possibly because of a read error. This chain links TRBV5-1 with TRBJ2-1, with D possibly TRBD1 on 7 matching bases. CDR3 size: 15 residues. The V gene's germline CDR1 is SGHRS and CDR2 YFSETQ. In nucleotides, the CDR3 is TGTGCCAGCAGCTTAGAGGCAGGGGGGTACAATGAGCAGTTCTTC. As protein: CASSLEAGGYNEQFF. The complete variable domain, with remaining parts taken from reference TRBV5-1 and TRBJ2-1, reads KAGVTQTPRYLIKTRGQQVTLSCSPISGHRSVSWYQQTPGQGLQFLFEYFSETQRNKGNFPGRFSGRQFSNSRSEMNVSTLELGDSALYLCASSLEAGGYNEQFFGPGTRLTVL.

This chain links TRBV3-1 with TRBJ1-2; a possible D gene is TRBD1 (5 bases). Trimming pared 3 bases from V and 8 bases from J, leaving 16 bases between. The CDR3 runs to 14 residues. CDR1 is LGHDT, CDR2 YNNKEL, per germline (reference sequence). CDR3: CASSHEARRGGYTF. The CDR3 nucleotides read TGTGCCAGCAGCCACGAGGCACGCCGGGGGGGCTACACCTTC.

In this sample, this clonotype turned up many times. V is TRBV29-1 and J is TRBJ2-5; D is perhaps TRBD1 (5 bases). Germline assignment: CDR1 SQVTM and CDR2 ANQGSEA. The V and J ends lost 8 bases and 1 base respectively, with 14 bases between them. This CDR3 is built from 13 residues. CDR3 residues: CSTPTGFQETQYF. DNA of the CDR3: TGCAGCACCCCCACAGGATTCCAAGAGACCCAGTACTTC.

The chain carries TRBV20-1 and TRBJ2-7, with a possible D match to TRBD1 (5 bases). V was clipped by 3 bases and J by 1 base, with 13 bases between them. Germline assignment: CDR1 DFQATT and CDR2 SNEGSKA (reference sequence). CDR3 size: 14 residues. The CDR3, as DNA: TGCAGTGCTAGGAGACAGCCCGCGTCCTACGAGCAGTACTTC. Protein sequence: CSARRQPASYEQYF.

This clonotype has more than one count but fewer than ten. This rearrangement joins TRBV9 to TRBJ1-2; D unresolved. The CDR3 covers 13 residues. Trimming removed 1 base at V and 7 bases at J, with 11 bases between. Germline values: CDR1 SGDLS, CDR2 YYNGEE. CDR3 DNA sequence: TGTGCCAGCAGCGTAATCAGTTCCAGTGGCTACACCTTC. It codes for CASSVISSSGYTF.

This chain connects TRBV6-1 to TRBJ1-2; 7 bases map to TRBD1. The CDR3 runs to 13 residues. J was trimmed by 8 bases and V by 3 bases; bases with no gene match: 6. Germline-derived CDR1 and CDR2 are MNHNS and SASEGT. CDR3: CASSDSGGRGYTF. The CDR3 coding sequence is TGTGCCAGCAGTGATTCAGGGGGTAGAGGCTACACCTTC.

The rearrangement uses TRBV5-1 and TRBJ2-1, with D possibly being TRBD2 (6 bases). V lost 9 bases and J 4 bases, leaving 20 bases between the germline ends. Germline V gene data show CDR1 as SGHRS and CDR2 as YFSETQ. This CDR3 contains 15 residues. The CDR3: CANRRETSAYNEQFF. CDR3 DNA: TGCGCCAACAGGAGGGAGACTTCGGCGTACAATGAGCAGTTCTTC.

This clonotype was seen a handful of times. The chain links TRBV18 to TRBJ2-1, with no clear D. The CDR3 spans 16 residues. The V gene's germline CDR1 is KGHSH and CDR2 LQKENI. The V and J ends lost 0 bases and 4 bases respectively, with 13 bases between them. CDR3 nucleotides: TGTGCCAGCTCACCACCTGATGGAAAGGCGTACAATGAGCAGTTCTTC. It translates to CASSPPDGKAYNEQFF.

In its sample, this clonotype was seen a few times. The CDR3, as DNA: TGCAGTTGGGGGGGACGGAGCACAGATACGCAGTATTTT. Amino acids: CSWGGRSTDTQYF. This chain connects TRBV20-1 to TRBJ2-3, with 7 bases lining up with TRBD2. CDR3 length: 13 amino acids. With V trimmed by 8 bases and J by 0 bases, 5 bases remained unmatched. Germline CDR1 DFQATT, CDR2 SNEGSKA (reference sequence).

This clonotype was counted a few times. The V and J genes are TRBV7-8 and TRBJ2-7; TRBD1 matches 9 bases. V shed 4 bases and J 8 bases; nucleotides not matched to a gene: 15. CDR1 and CDR2 (germline): SGHVS, FQNEAQ. The CDR3 totals 16 residues. CDR3 protein: CASSSNDRDRAFQQYF. Here the CDR3 DNA reads TGTGCCAGCAGCTCTAACGACCGGGACAGGGCGTTTCAGCAGTACTTC.

Only a few counts were recorded for this clonotype. The rearrangement joins TRBV27 to TRBJ1-6; no definite D call. Looked up from germline, CDR1 is MNHEY and CDR2 is SMNVEV (reference sequence). The CDR3 is 13 residues long. Trimming stripped 4 bases from V and 6 bases from J, with 7 bases between. In nucleotides, the CDR3 is TGTGCCAGCAGTTGGCAGAGTAATTCACCCCTCCACTTT. Amino acid sequence: CASSWQSNSPLHF.

V and J are TRBV7-2 and TRBJ2-3; 7 positions agree with TRBD2. The CDR3 sequence is 19 residues long. Germline V gene sequence: CDR1 SGHTA, CDR2 FQGNSA. The junction had 17 bases not matched to a gene; V was cut back by 4 bases and J by 1 base. CDR3 nucleotides: TGTGCCAGCAGCTCCTCTCTAGCGGTAACTCCGTTGGGCACAGATACGCAGTATTTT. Translation gives CASSSSLAVTPLGTDTQYF.

V gene TRBV5-1 combines with J gene TRBJ1-1; D is ambiguous. The CDR3 loop spans 15 amino acids. V lost 1 base to trimming and J lost 2 bases, with 12 bases between them. The germline CDR1 and CDR2 sequences are SGHRS and YFSETQ. The CDR3 DNA follows: TGCGCCAGCAGCTTGCAAGTTCCCCCCAACACTGAAGCTTTCTTT. Translating gives CASSLQVPPNTEAFF. Filled out from reference TRBV5-1 and TRBJ1-1, the complete variable domain reads KAGVTQTPRYLIKTRGQQVTLSCSPISGHRSVSWYQQTPGQGLQFLFEYFSETQRNKGNFPGRFSGRQFSNSRSEMNVSTLELGDSALYLCASSLQVPPNTEAFFGQGTRLTVV.

This clonotype was recorded many times. CDR3 sequence (DNA): TGCGCCAGCAGCCCCCAGACAGGGATGGAGACCCAGTACTTC. Its translation: CASSPQTGMETQYF. V gene TRBV5-1 combines with J gene TRBJ2-5; TRBD1 agrees at 7 bases. CDR1 is SGHRS and CDR2 is YFSETQ in the germline V gene. Trimming removed 4 bases from V and 5 bases from J; junction bases left unmatched: 8. The CDR3 has 14 residues.

The chain couples TRBV28 to TRBJ2-3; D not certain. The V end was cut by 9 bases, the J end by 0 bases, with 10 bases between. Germline V CDR1 and CDR2: MDHEN, SYDVKM. CDR3 length: 13 amino acids. In DNA form, the CDR3 reads TGTGCCAGTCTCAAGTCTAGCACAGATACGCAGTATTTT. This gives the protein CASLKSSTDTQYF.

This clonotype was seen only a few times. The chain recombines TRBV3-1 with TRBJ2-1; 8 nucleotides agree with TRBD2. The CDR3 totals 16 residues. Unmatched junction bases numbered 8, after V lost 1 base and J lost 6 bases. The germline gives CDR1 LGHDT, CDR2 YNNKEL (reference sequence). The CDR3 spells CASSQVRGGPGNEQFF. The DNA of the CDR3 is TGTGCCAGCAGCCAAGTACGGGGGGGGCCGGGCAATGAGCAGTTCTTC.

This clonotype showed up just a few times. The J gene is TRBJ2-6, the V gene TRBV2; D may be TRBD1 or TRBD2 (5 bases each). The ends were cut back, 7 bases at V and 1 base at J, with 11 bases in the middle. Germline V gives CDR1 SNHLY, CDR2 FYNNEI. CDR3 size: 15 residues. The CDR3 protein is CASTMGRSGANVLTF. In nucleotides, the CDR3 is TGTGCCAGCACGATGGGACGATCTGGGGCCAACGTCCTGACTTTC. The whole variable domain, filled in from reference TRBV2 and TRBJ2-6, reads EPEVTQTPSHQVTQMGQEVILRCVPISNHLYFYWYRQILGQKVEFLVSFYNNEISEKSEIFDDQFSVERPDGSNFTLKIRSTKLEDSAMYFCASTMGRSGANVLTFGAGSRLTVL.